One and the same sample provided the 2 T cell receptor beta chains below, sequenced in a study of CD8 T cells in ankylosing spondylitis. Study-wide points: Roughly eight highly homologous variants made up a TCR beta motif that seemed to typify ankylosing spondylitis blood.

TCRdb called the 5' RACE reads again in MiXCR, with one record for every CDR3 protein. The sample shows about 400,000 distinct CDR3 sequences, about 20% of them seen only once. These receptors have no known antigen. The sequenced sample consisted of blood, either unsorted or a sorted T cell fraction (not recorded which). These receptors were taken from a male donor with ankylosing spondylitis.

The sample holds a few counts of this clonotype. The chain has TRBV18 and TRBJ2-7, with TRBD1 matching 8 bases. V shed 3 bases, J shed 2 bases, and the junction held 9 bases outside the gene matches. Per germline, CDR1 KGHSH and CDR2 LQKENI. The CDR3 spans 16 residues. DNA of the CDR3: TGTGCCAGCTCACCTAGACAGGGGTCATACCCCTACGAGCAGTACTTC. Translating gives CASSPRQGSYPYEQYF.

The V and J genes are TRBV6-5 and TRBJ1-4; 7 bases fit TRBD1. The CDR3 has 15 residues. V shed 2 bases, J shed 8 bases, and the junction held 8 bases outside the gene matches. Per the germline V gene, CDR1 is MNHEY and CDR2 is SVGAGI. CDR3 residues: CASSYDRDRREKLFF. CDR3 nucleotides: TGTGCCAGCAGTTACGACCGGGACAGACGCGAAAAACTGTTTTTT.